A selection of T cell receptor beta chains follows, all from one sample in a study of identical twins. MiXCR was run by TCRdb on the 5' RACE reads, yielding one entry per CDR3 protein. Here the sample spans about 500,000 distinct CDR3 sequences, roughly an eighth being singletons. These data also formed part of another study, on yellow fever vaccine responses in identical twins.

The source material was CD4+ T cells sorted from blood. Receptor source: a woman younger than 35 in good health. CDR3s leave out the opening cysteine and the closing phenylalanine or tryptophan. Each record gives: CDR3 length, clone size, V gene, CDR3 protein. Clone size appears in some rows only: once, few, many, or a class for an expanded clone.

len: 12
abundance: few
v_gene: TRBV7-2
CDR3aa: ASNGLAGWYEQY

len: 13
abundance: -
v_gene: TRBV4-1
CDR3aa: ASSQGEGGPHEQY

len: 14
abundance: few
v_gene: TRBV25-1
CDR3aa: ASSEYIRTGLHEQF

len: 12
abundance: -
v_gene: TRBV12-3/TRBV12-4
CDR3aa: ASSGGSRTGELF

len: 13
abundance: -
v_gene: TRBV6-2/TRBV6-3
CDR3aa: ASSYGGGPGGTQY

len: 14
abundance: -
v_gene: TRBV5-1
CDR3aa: ASSLGGGTGANEQY

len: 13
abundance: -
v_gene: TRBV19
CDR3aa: ASSIDLHSNQPQH

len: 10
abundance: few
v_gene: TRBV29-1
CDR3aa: SVTGVSYEQY

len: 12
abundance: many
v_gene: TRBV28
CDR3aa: ASSLSTGTDTQY

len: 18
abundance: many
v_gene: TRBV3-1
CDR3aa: ASSQDFRSSGGLSTDTQY

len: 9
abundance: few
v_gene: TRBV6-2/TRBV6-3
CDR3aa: ASSYGFGYT

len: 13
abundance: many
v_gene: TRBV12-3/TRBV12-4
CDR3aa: ASRPGQVSSYEQY

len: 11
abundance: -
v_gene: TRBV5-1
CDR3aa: ASSQRTDGELF

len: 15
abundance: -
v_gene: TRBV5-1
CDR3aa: ASSGGKRLGQTGELF

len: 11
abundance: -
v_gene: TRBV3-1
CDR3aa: ASSVKQGNEQY